This TCR beta chain was identified in a study of T cells in Graves' hyperthyroidism and ophthalmopathy (dated by TCRdb to about 2019). As for the study more broadly: Peripheral blood samples were taken at the time of initial diagnosis, prior to any treatment. Thyroid tissue and blood T-cell repertoires from several Graves' hyperthyroidism patients were also compared in the study. To identify distinguishing TCR V-J signatures, a discovery cohort of some 99 patients was used, comprising roughly 45 with Graves' ophthalmopathy and roughly 60 with stable Graves' hyperthyroidism. After sampling, hyperthyroidism patients received methimazole starting at 30 mg daily, and ophthalmopathy patients received high-dose intravenous methylprednisolone. An independent validation cohort of around 19 hyperthyroidism patients and about 16 patients who later progressed to ophthalmopathy tested prospective prediction of ophthalmopathy. TCR Vbeta CDR3 sequencing of roughly 140 peripheral blood samples (more than 40 ophthalmopathy, 75 hyperthyroidism and some 17 progressor patients) is reported in the paper. The roughly 90 discovery patients were divided at random into training and test sets in a 7:3 ratio.

Amplification of TCR beta CDR3 regions was carried out from RNA transcripts. The first round of RT-PCR for the TCR CDR3 was performed with the HTBI primer set and the Qiagen OneStep RT-PCR kit. Libraries were constructed in a second round of multiplex PCR, after which size selection and purification were carried out. Libraries were sequenced paired-end with 100 bp reads on an Illumina HiSeq2000. Turning to the authors' computational methods: SOAPnuke was used to process the raw data, removing reads that contained adapters or uncalled bases, had a mean Phred below 15, or lacked an exact match to the constant primer or identifier. COPE v1.2.5 was used to merge the high-quality paired reads, and each unique nucleotide sequence was defined as a clonotype. MiTCR v1.1 was used to align the clonotypes against IMGT TRBV, TRBD and TRBJ reference segments. Analysis was restricted to V-J combinations with a frequency above 0.0001, which covered roughly 99% of repertoires. The TCS score was defined as F50 (clonal expansion) divided by E x V (chaos), with BLOSUM62-based TCRdist calculated between CDR3 peptides within each V-J. Welch's t-statistics and random forest reduced approximately 520 V-J features to 13, which were used in a naive Bayes classifier (R e1071). The public reads were quality trimmed at Q25 with fastp and then assembled into clones with MiXCR by TCRdb, keeping productive beta chains. Every distinct CDR3 protein forms one entry, paired with its most common genes and DNA. The V and J calls follow TCRdb's processing rather than the paper's. The sample data list around 420,000 distinct CDR3 sequences, and 15% to 18% of these were observed just once. The ten largest clones take up 11% to 15% of the sample.

For this clonotype: It has no known antigen specificity. There are no base qualities to consult, and no much larger clone falls within one base.

Graves' hyperthyroidism was defined as stable when no progression to ophthalmopathy occurred over 18 months of follow-up. Hyperthyroidism patients were newly diagnosed, with disease duration under 2 months, and aged 18 to 65 years. The study excluded patients with uncontrolled infections, other autoimmune diseases, pregnancy or lactation. Diagnoses were based on clinical symptoms, serum thyroxine and TRAb, thyroid ultrasound and orbital computed tomography. PBMCs were isolated from more than 8 ml of fresh peripheral blood by Ficoll-Paque density gradient centrifugation. Trizol reagent was used to extract total RNA, and RNA quality was then checked on an Agilent 2100 Bioanalyzer. Including cysteine and phenylalanine, the CDR3 has 13 amino acids. Of the read, only the CDR3 DNA is kept; its 39 bases are in frame from base 1. V loses 7 bases, J loses 9 bases, and the germline ends lie 16 bases apart. CDR1 and CDR2 are drawn from the germline V gene (reference sequence): LNHDA, SQIVND.

What the work shows at the level of the full study, not this receptor alone: In validation, progression to ophthalmopathy was predicted by the model with 70.59% sensitivity and 72.22% specificity, a median of about 6 months before onset. No statistical method was used to set the sample size in advance, and investigators knew the group allocation. Most expanded thyroid clonotypes (frequency above 0.001) were also found in blood, which suggests that blood repertoires may mirror thyroid immune responses. Ophthalmopathy was separated from stable hyperthyroidism by a 13 V-J signature model, with over 85% sensitivity and about 81% specificity obtained in cross-validation and 80%/75% obtained in testing.

The clonotype was recovered from a woman between 18 and 29 years old with Graves' hyperthyroidism. The chain employs TRBV19 and TRBJ2-1, and perhaps TRBD1 as D gene, on 5 matching bases. The specimen was blood. The CDR3 corresponds to CASTIGRGFEQFF. The nucleotide sequence is given as TGTGCCAGTACCATAGGAAGGGGCTTTGAGCAGTTCTTC. This CDR3, with the reference TRBV19 and TRBJ2-1 proteins standing in past its ends, gives the full variable domain DGGITQSPKYLFRKEGQNVTLSCEQNLNHDAMYWYRQDPGQGLRLIYYSQIVNDFQKGDIAEGYSVSREKKESFPLTVTSAQKNPTAFYLCASTIGRGFEQFFGPGTRLTVL.